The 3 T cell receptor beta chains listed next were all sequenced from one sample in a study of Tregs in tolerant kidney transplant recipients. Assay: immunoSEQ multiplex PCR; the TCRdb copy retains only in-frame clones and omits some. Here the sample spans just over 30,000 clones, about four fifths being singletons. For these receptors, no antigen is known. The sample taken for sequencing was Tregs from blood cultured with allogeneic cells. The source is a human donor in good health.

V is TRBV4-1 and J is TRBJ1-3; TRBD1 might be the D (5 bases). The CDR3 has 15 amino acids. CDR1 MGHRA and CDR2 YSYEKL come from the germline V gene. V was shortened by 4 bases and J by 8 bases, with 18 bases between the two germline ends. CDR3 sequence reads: CASSPSGGGEDTIYF. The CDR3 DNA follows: TGCGCCAGCAGCCCCTCGGGGGGAGGAGAGGACACCATATATTTT.

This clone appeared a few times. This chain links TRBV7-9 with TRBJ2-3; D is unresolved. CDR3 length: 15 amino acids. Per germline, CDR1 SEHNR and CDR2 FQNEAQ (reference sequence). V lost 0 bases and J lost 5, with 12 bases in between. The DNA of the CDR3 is TGTGCCAGCAGCTTAGCAGGATTAGCAGGAGATACGCAGTATTTT. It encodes CASSLAGLAGDTQYF.

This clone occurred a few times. The CDR3 DNA follows: TGCGCCAGCAGCCCCCTCAGCGGGGCCGGGGAGCTGTTTTTT. It yields the protein CASSPLSGAGELFF. The chain combines TRBV5-1 with TRBJ2-2; 7 bases line up with TRBD2. V lost 4 bases and J lost 6; bases outside the gene matches: 6. CDR3 size: 14 residues. Per germline, CDR1 SGHRS and CDR2 YFSETQ. Combining the CDR3 with reference TRBV5-1 and TRBJ2-2 gives the whole variable domain KAGVTQTPRYLIKTRGQQVTLSCSPISGHRSVSWYQQTPGQGLQFLFEYFSETQRNKGNFPGRFSGRQFSNSRSEMNVSTLELGDSALYLCASSPLSGAGELFFGEGSRLTVL.